The T cell receptor beta chain under discussion was sequenced for a study of T cells in Graves' hyperthyroidism and ophthalmopathy. Study-level findings and limits: Model predictions of ophthalmopathy came a median around 6.5 months before onset.

Lactation, pregnancy, other autoimmune disease or uncontrolled infection led to exclusion of patients. This clonotype was seen a few times. As yet, its antigen is unknown. RNA transcripts yielded amplified TCR beta CDR3 regions. The HTBI primer set drove a first-round RT-PCR of the TCR CDR3. TCRdb re-analysed the multiplex PCR reads in MiXCR, keeping a single row per CDR3 protein. In the table there are fewer than 700,000 distinct CDR3 sequences, 15% to 20% of which are singletons. V shed 3 bases and J shed 2 bases, with 7 bases lying between them. This CDR3 contains 13 residues. From germline, CDR1 is KGHSH and CDR2 LQKENI.

The genes are TRBV18 and TRBJ1-2; no firm D call. This clonotype originated in a woman aged 18-29 years with Graves' ophthalmopathy. The specimen was blood. The CDR3 DNA reads TGTGCCAGCTCACCCCAGAAAAACTATGGCTACACCTTC. This sequence encodes CASSPQKNYGYTF. Combining the CDR3 with reference TRBV18 and TRBJ1-2 gives the whole variable domain NAGVMQNPRHLVRRRGQEARLRCSPMKGHSHVYWYRQLPEEGLKFMVYLQKENIIDESGMPKERFSAEFPKEGPSILRIQQVVRGDSAAYFCASSPQKNYGYTFGSGTRLTVV.